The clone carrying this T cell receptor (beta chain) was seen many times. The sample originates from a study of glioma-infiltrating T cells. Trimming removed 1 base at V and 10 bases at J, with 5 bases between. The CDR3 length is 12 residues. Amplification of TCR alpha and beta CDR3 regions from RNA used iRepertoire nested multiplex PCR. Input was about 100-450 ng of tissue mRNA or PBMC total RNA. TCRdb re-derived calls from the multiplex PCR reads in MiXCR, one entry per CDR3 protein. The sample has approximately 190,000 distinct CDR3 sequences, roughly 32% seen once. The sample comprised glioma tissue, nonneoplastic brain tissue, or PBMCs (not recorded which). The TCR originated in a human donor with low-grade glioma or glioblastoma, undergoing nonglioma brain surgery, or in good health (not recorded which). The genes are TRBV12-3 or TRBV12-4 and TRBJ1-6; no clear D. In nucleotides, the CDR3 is TGTGCCAGCAGTTTAGATCTCTCACCCCTCCACTTT. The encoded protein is CASSLDLSPLHF.